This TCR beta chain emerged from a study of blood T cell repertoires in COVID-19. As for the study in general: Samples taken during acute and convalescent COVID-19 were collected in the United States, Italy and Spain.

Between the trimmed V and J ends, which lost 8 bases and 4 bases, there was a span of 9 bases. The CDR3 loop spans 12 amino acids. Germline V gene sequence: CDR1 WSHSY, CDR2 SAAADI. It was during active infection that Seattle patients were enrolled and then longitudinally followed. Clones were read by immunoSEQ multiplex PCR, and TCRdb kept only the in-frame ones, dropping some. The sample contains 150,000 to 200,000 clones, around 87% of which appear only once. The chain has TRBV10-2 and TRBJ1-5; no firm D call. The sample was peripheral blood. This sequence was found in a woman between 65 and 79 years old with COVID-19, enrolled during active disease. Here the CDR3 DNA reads TGCGCCAGCGCGGGGTGGAATCAGCCCCAGCATTTT. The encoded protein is CASAGWNQPQHF.